Listed below are T cell receptor beta chains from one sample, sequenced in a study of T cells in Graves' hyperthyroidism and ophthalmopathy. Each CDR3 protein gets one entry after TCRdb re-called the multiplex PCR reads with MiXCR. This sample has hundreds of thousands of distinct CDR3 sequences, with just over 45% found just once. The source material was peripheral blood or thyroid tissue (not recorded which). All receptors come from a woman aged 18-29 years with Graves' hyperthyroidism. Each CDR3 is given with its conserved first and last residue. A D gene is named only where the DNA matches it firmly. Rows give clone size only sometimes, using once, few, many, or a class for an expanded clone.

TRBV24-1	few	TRBJ1-4	NA	TGTGCCACAATCTCTGTTGGTGAAAAACTGTTTTTT	CATISVGEKLFF
TRBV10-3	NA	TRBJ1-1	TRBD1	TGTGCCATCGGGGAAGGACAGGGGAACACTGAAGCTTTCTTT	CAIGEGQGNTEAFF
TRBV25-1	few	TRBJ2-7	TRBD2	TGTGCCAGCACCCACGGGACTAGCGGGTACGAGCAGTACTTC	CASTHGTSGYEQYF
TRBV7-2	few	TRBJ2-7	NA	TGTGCCAGCAGCTTAGGGGGCCCTCTGTCCTACGAGCAGTACTTC	CASSLGGPLSYEQYF
TRBV25-1	NA	TRBJ1-4	TRBD1	TGTGCCAGCAGTGACGCCCGGGACAGTAATGAAAAACTGTTTTTT	CASSDARDSNEKLFF
TRBV7-9	many	TRBJ1-6	NA	TGTGCCAGCAGCTACAGACAGGACTATAATTCACCCCTCCACTTT	CASSYRQDYNSPLHF
TRBV10-3	few	TRBJ1-1	NA	TGTGCCAGCAAGTCGAGCAGGAACACTGAAGCTTTCTTT	CASKSSRNTEAFF
TRBV7-8	few	TRBJ1-3	TRBD1	TGTGCCAGCAGCCCTGGACAGGGGTATGGAAACACCATATATTTT	CASSPGQGYGNTIYF
TRBV7-2	many	TRBJ1-6	NA	TGTGCCAGCAGCCCCCGCGGTTCTGGTTCACCCCTCCACTTT	CASSPRGSGSPLHF
TRBV7-9	NA	TRBJ2-7	TRBD1	TGTGCCAGCAGCTCAAACTCCGGGACAGGGCTCGAGCAGTACTTC	CASSSNSGTGLEQYF
TRBV20-1	NA	TRBJ2-7	NA	TGCAGTGCTAGATATGGCGGGGCCTACGAGCAGTACTTC	CSARYGGAYEQYF
TRBV15	NA	TRBJ1-6	NA	TGTGCCACCAGCAGAGATTTGGGGCGCGCTGATTCACCCCTCCACTTT	CATSRDLGRADSPLHF
TRBV7-9	many	TRBJ1-1	NA	TGTGCCAGCAGTTTGAGGGACACTGAAGCTTTCTTT	CASSLRDTEAFF
TRBV19	NA	TRBJ2-2	NA	TGTGCCAGCCGATTAGTGGGGTCGGGCGGGGAGCTGTTTTTT	CASRLVGSGGELFF
TRBV7-2	many	TRBJ1-2	NA	TGTGCCAGCAGCTTAGTGCGAGCTAACTATGGCTACACCTTC	CASSLVRANYGYTF
TRBV11-3	many	TRBJ1-2	NA	TGTGCCAGCAGTAGGGAGAACTATGGCTACACCTTC	CASSRENYGYTF